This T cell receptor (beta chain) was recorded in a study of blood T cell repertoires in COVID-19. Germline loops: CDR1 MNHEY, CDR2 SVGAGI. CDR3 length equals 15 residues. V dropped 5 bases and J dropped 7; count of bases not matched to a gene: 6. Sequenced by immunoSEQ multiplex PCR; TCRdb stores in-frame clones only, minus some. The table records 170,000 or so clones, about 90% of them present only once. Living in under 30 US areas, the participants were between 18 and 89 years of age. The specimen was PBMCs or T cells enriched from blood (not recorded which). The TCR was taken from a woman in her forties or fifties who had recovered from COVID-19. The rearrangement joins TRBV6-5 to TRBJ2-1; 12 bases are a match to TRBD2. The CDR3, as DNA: TGTGCCAGCAGTCCCGGGACTAGCGGGCTGAATGAGCAGTTCTTC. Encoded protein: CASSPGTSGLNEQFF.